This T cell receptor beta chain was found in a study of shared clonotypes between healthy human individuals. Germline V CDR1 and CDR2: MDHEN, SYDVKM. V lost 2 bases to trimming and J lost 2 bases; unmatched junction nucleotides: 4. The CDR3 contains 15 residues. Sequenced by immunoSEQ multiplex PCR; TCRdb stores in-frame clones only, minus some. The data contain some 2,400,000 clones, 90% to 97% of them seen just once; the ten biggest clones take up more than 0.1%. Sequencing used naive CD4+ T cells sorted from blood. Subset noted: CD45RA+ positively selected. This receptor was identified in a man aged 18 to 29 in good health. J is TRBJ2-7 and V is TRBV28; 9 nucleotides line up with TRBD1. The CDR3 loop reads CASSLTGGKPYEQYF. In DNA form, the CDR3 reads TGTGCCAGCAGTTTAACAGGGGGCAAACCCTACGAGCAGTACTTC.